This T cell receptor beta chain stems from a study of CD8 T cells in Susac syndrome. The wider study: Among the Susac syndrome patients who underwent sequencing, about 6 had clinically active disease, while 8 or 9 of them were in remission. Findings of the study overall: In Susac patients, clonal expansion was not detected in CD4+ cells.

The authors sequenced TCR beta from blood CD8+ and CD4+ T cells. There are 14 residues in the CDR3. Trimming cost V 3 bases and J 7 bases; bases outside gene matches: 5. Germline CDR1 reads MDHEN; CDR2 reads SYDVKM. When the RNA was reverse transcribed, random hexamers were used with an input of about 0.5 to 1 ug. Amplification of the TCR beta CDR3 was carried out by immunoSEQ multiplex PCR, which spanned a total of 54 Vbeta and 13 Jbeta segments. Each CDR3 protein is one row after TCRdb ran MiXCR on the immunoSEQ multiplex PCR reads. The sample holds some 180,000 distinct CDR3 sequences, over 90% seen once. Of note for this clonotype: What it binds is unknown.

The chain has TRBV28 and TRBJ2-1; 8 bases match TRBD2. Sequencing used CD4+ T cells from PBMCs. This receptor was identified in a human donor with Susac syndrome. DNA for the CDR3: TGTGCCAGCAGTTTGAGCGGGAGTTGGAATGAGCAGTTCTTC. Protein sequence: CASSLSGSWNEQFF.